Sequencing of this TCR beta chain was carried out in a study of control samples from healthy donors and cancer patients (TCRdb year 2020). To note about this clone: The target of this receptor is not known. There are no base qualities to consult, and no much larger clone falls within one base.

Receptors were amplified or captured by the immunoSEQ multiplex PCR assay. As stored in TCRdb, this immuneACCESS dataset retains in-frame rearrangements with V and J assigned. A fraction of the clones does not appear; measured against another copy, unresolved V genes explain less than half of the discrepancy, and the remainder lacks a known reason. The sample records about 110,000 clones, about nine tenths of which are singletons. The ten largest clones add up to 7.8% of the sample. The germline V gene (reference sequence) yields LNHDA for CDR1 and SQIVND for CDR2. V and J lose 3 bases and 0 bases, and a span of 24 bases separates them. Inclusive of the bounding cysteine and phenylalanine, the CDR3 is 19 residues long. Left in the record is the CDR3 DNA by itself, 57 bases read in frame from the first base.

In this chain, TRBV19 is recombined with TRBJ2-7; 6 matching bases give a weak D call of TRBD1. Sequencing was performed on blood. This clonotype was obtained from a woman aged 18-30 years in good health. In nucleotides, the sequence is TGTGCCAGTAGTATCGAGTGGATTGGATCAGGGGCCTTCTCCTACGAGCAGTACTTC. Translated, it reads CASSIEWIGSGAFSYEQYF.